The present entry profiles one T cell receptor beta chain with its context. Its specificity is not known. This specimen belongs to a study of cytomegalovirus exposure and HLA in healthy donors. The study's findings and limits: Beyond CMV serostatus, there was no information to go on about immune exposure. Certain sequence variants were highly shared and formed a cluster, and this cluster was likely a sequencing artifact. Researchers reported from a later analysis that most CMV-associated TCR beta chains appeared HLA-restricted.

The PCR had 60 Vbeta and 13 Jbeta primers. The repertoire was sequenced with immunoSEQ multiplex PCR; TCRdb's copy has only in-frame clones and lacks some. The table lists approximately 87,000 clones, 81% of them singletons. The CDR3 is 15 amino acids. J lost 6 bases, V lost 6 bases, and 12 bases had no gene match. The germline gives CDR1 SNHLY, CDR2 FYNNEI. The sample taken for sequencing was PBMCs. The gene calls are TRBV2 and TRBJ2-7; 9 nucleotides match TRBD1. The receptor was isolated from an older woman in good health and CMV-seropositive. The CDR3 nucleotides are TGTGCCAGCAGGAGACGACCGGGACAGGGCGGCGAGCAGTACTTC. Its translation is CASRRRPGQGGEQYF.